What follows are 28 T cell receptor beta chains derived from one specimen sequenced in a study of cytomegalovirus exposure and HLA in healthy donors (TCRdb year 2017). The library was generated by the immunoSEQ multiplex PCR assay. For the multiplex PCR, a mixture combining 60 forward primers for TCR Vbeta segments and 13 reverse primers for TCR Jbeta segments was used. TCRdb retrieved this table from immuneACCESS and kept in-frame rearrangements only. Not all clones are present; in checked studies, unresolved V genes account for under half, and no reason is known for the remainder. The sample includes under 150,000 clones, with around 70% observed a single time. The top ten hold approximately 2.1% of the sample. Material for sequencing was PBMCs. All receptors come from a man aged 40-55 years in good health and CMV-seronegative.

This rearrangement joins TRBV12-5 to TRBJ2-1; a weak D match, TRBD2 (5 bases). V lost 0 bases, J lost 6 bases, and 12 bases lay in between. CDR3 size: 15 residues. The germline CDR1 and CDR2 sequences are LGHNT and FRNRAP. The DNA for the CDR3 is TGTGCTAGTGGTTTGGTACGAAGGGCGGGCAATGAGCAGTTCTTC. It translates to CASGLVRRAGNEQFF.

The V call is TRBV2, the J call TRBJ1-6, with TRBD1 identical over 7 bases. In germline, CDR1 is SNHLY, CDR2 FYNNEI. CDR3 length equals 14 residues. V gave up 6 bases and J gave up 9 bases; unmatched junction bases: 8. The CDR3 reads CASRADRESSPLHF. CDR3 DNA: TGTGCCAGCAGGGCCGACAGGGAAAGTTCACCCCTCCACTTT.

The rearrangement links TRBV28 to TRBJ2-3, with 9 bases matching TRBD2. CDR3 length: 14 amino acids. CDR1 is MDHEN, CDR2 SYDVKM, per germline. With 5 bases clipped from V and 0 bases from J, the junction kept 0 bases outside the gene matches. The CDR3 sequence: CASSLAGSTDTQYF. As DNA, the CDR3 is TGTGCCAGCAGTCTAGCGGGAAGCACAGATACGCAGTATTTT.

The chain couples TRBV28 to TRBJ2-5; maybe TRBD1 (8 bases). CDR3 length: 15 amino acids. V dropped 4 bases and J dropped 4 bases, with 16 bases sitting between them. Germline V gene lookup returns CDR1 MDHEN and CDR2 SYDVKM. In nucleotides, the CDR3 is TGTGCCAGCAGTTCAAGGACAGGGAGGGGAGAGACCCAGTACTTC. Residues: CASSSRTGRGETQYF. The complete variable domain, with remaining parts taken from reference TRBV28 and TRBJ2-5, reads DVKVTQSSRYLVKRTGEKVFLECVQDMDHENMFWYRQDPGLGLRLIYFSYDVKMKEKGDIPEGYSVSREKKERFSLILESASTNQTSMYLCASSSRTGRGETQYFGPGTRLLVL.

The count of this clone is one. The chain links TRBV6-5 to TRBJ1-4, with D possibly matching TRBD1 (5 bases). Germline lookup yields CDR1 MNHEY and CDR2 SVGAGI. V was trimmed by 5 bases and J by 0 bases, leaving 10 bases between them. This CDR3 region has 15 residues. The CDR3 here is CASSRGWATNEKLFF. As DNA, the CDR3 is TGTGCCAGCAGTCGGGGGTGGGCAACTAATGAAAAACTGTTTTTT.

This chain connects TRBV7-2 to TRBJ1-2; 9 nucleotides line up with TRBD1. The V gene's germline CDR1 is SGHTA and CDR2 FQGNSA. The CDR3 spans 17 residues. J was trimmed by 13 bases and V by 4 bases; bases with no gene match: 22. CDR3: CASSSADSGTGLRWRTF. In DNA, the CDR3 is TGTGCCAGCAGCTCAGCGGACTCCGGGACAGGGCTCCGTTGGCGCACCTTC.

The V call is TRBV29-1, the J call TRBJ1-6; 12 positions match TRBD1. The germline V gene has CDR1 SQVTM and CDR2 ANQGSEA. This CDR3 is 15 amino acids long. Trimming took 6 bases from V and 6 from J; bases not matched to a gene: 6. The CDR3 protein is CSVSGTGGPNSPLHF. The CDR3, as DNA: TGCAGCGTATCCGGGACAGGGGGCCCTAATTCACCCCTCCACTTT.

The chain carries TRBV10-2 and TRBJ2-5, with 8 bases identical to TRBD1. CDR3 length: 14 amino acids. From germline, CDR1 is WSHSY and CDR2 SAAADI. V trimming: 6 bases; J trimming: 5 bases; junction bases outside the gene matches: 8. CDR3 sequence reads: CASRRTGYMETQYF. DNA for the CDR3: TGCGCCAGCAGGAGGACAGGGTATATGGAGACCCAGTACTTC.

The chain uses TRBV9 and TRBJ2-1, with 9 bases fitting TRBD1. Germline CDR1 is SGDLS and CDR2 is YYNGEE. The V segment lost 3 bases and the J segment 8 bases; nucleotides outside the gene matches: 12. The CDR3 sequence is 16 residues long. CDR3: CASSDTPGQGIDEQFF. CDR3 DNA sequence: TGTGCCAGCAGCGATACCCCGGGACAGGGAATCGATGAGCAGTTCTTC.

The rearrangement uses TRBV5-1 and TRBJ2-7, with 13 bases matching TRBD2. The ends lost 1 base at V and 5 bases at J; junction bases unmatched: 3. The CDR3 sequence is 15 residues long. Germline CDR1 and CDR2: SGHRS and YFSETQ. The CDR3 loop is CASSLFTSGGDEQYF. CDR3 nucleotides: TGCGCCAGCAGCTTGTTTACTAGCGGGGGGGACGAGCAGTACTTC.

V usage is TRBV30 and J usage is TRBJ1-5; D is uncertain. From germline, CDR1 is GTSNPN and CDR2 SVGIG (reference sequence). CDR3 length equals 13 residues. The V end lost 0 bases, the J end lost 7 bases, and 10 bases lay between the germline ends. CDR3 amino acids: CAWSVGGGQPQHF. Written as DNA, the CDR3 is TGTGCCTGGAGTGTAGGCGGAGGACAGCCCCAGCATTTT.

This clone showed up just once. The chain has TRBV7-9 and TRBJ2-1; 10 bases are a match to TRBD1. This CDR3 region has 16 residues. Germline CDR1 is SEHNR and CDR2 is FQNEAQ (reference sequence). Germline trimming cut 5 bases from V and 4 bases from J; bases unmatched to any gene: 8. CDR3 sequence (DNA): TGTGCCAGCAGCCGGCAGACAGGGGGCGCATACAATGAGCAGTTCTTC. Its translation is CASSRQTGGAYNEQFF.

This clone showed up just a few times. Written as DNA, the CDR3 is TGTGCCAGCAGTTACTTGCAGGGTGATACGCAGTATTTT. It encodes CASSYLQGDTQYF. The chain combines TRBV6-5 with TRBJ2-3; D might be TRBD1 (5 bases). The germline gives CDR1 MNHEY, CDR2 SVGAGI. There are 13 residues in the CDR3. Deletions cut 1 base from V and 6 bases from J, with 8 bases between.

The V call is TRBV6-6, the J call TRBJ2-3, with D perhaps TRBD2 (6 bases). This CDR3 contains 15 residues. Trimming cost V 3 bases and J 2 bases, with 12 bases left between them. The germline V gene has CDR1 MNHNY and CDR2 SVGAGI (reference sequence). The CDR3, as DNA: TGTGCCAGCAGTTATAGCCGCGGGGACACAGATACGCAGTATTTT. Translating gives CASSYSRGDTDTQYF.

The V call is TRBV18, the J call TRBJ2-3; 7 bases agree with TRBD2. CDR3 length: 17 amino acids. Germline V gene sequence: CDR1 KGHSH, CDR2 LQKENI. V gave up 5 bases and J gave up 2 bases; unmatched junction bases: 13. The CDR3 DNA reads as TGTGCCAGCTCAACCCCGGGGGGTTATTACGACACAGATACGCAGTATTTT. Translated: CASSTPGGYYDTDTQYF. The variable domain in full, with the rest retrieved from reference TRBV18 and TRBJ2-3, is NAGVMQNPRHLVRRRGQEARLRCSPMKGHSHVYWYRQLPEEGLKFMVYLQKENIIDESGMPKERFSAEFPKEGPSILRIQQVVRGDSAAYFCASSTPGGYYDTDTQYFGPGTRLTVL.

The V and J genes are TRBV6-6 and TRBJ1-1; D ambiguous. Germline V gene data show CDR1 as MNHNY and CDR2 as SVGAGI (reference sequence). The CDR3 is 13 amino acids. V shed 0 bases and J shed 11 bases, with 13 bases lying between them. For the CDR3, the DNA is TGTGCCAGCAGTTACTCGAAATCGGGGTGGGCTTTCTTT. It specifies CASSYSKSGWAFF.

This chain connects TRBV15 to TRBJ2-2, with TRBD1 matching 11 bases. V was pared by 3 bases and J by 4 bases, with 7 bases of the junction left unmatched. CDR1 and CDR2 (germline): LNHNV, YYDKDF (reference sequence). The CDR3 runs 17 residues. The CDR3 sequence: CATSRTLDRGLTGELFF. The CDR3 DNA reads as TGTGCCACCAGCAGGACCCTGGACAGGGGGCTCACCGGGGAGCTGTTTTTT.

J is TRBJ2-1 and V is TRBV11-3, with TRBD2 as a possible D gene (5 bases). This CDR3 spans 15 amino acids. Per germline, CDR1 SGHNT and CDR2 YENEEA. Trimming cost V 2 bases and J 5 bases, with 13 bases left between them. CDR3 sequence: CASSLSRLANNEQFF. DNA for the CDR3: TGTGCCAGCAGCTTATCGCGGCTAGCTAACAATGAGCAGTTCTTC. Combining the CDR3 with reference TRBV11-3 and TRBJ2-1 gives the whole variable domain EAGVVQSPRYKIIEKKQPVAFWCNPISGHNTLYWYLQNLGQGPELLIRYENEEAVDDSQLPKDRFSAERLKGVDSTLKIQPAELGDSAVYLCASSLSRLANNEQFFGPGTRLTVL.

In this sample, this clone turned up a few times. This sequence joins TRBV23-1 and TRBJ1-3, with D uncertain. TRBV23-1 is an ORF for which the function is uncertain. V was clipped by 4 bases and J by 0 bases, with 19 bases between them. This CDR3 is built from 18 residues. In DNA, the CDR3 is TGCGCCAGCAGTCCCCTAAAACCCCGATCGGGCTCTGGAAACACCATATATTTT. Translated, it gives CASSPLKPRSGSGNTIYF.

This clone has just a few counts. DNA for the CDR3: TGTGCCAGTAGTAGATTGACAGGGGCTTCCTACGAGCAGTACTTC. Translated: CASSRLTGASYEQYF. The rearrangement links TRBV19 to TRBJ2-7; 8 nucleotides align to TRBD1. V shed 4 bases and J 1 base; nucleotides not matched to a gene: 6. Germline V gives CDR1 LNHDA, CDR2 SQIVND (reference sequence). The CDR3 spans 15 residues.

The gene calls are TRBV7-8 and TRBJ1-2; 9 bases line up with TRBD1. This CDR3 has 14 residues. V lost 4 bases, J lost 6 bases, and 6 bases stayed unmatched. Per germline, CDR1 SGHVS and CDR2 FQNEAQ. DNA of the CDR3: TGTGCCAGCAGCTCCCTTGGACAGGGGCATGGCTACACCTTC. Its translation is CASSSLGQGHGYTF.

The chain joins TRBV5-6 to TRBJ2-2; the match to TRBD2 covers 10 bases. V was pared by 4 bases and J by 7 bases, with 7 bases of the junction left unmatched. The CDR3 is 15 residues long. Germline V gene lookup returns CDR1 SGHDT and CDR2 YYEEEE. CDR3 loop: CASSGLAGVDGELFF. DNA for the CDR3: TGTGCCAGCAGCGGGCTAGCGGGAGTGGACGGGGAGCTGTTTTTT.

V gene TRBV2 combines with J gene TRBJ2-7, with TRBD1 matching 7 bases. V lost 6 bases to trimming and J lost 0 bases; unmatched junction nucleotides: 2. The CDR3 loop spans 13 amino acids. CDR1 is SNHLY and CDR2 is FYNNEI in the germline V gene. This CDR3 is CASRGGYSYEQYF. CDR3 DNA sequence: TGTGCCAGCAGAGGGGGCTACTCCTACGAGCAGTACTTC.

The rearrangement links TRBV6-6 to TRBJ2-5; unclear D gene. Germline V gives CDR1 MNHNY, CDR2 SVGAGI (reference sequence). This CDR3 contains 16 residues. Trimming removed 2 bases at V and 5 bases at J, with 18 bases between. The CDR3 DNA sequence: TGTGCCAGCAGTTACGCCAATGAGGTTTGGATGGAGACCCAGTACTTC. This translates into CASSYANEVWMETQYF.

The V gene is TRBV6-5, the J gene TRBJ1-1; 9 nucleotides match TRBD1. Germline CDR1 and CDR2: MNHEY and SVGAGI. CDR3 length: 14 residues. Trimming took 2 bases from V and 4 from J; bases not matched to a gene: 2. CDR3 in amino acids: CASSYVGQGTEAFF. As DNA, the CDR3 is TGTGCCAGCAGTTACGTGGGACAGGGCACTGAAGCTTTCTTT.

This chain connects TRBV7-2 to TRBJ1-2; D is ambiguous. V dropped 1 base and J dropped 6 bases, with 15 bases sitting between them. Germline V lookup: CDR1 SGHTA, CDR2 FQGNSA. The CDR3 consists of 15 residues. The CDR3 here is CASSLVSSAQDGYTF. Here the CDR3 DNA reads TGTGCCAGCAGCTTAGTTTCATCGGCCCAGGATGGCTACACCTTC.

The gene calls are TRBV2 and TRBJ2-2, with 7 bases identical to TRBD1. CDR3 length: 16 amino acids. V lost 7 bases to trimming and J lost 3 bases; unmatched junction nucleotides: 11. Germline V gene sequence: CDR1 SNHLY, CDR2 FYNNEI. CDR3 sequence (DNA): TGTGCCAGCAACAAGGGGGCAACGCGCGACACCGGGGAGCTGTTTTTT. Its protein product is CASNKGATRDTGELFF. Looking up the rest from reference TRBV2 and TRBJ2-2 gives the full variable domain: EPEVTQTPSHQVTQMGQEVILRCVPISNHLYFYWYRQILGQKVEFLVSFYNNEISEKSEIFDDQFSVERPDGSNFTLKIRSTKLEDSAMYFCASNKGATRDTGELFFGEGSRLTVL.

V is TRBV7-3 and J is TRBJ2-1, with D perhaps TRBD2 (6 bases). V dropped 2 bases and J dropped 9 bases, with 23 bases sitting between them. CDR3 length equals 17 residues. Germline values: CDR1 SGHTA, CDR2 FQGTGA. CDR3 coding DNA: TGTGCCAGCAGCTTAGGACCGTCGTGGGGGGTGGGTGGTGAGCAGTTCTTC. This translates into CASSLGPSWGVGGEQFF. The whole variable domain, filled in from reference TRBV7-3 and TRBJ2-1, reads GAGVSQTPSNKVTEKGKYVELRCDPISGHTALYWYRQSLGQGPEFLIYFQGTGAADDSGLPNDRFFAVRPEGSVSTLKIQRTERGDSAVYLCASSLGPSWGVGGEQFFGPGTRLTVL.